These 4 T cell receptor beta chains were sequenced from one sample in a study of shared clonotypes between healthy human individuals. Assay used: immunoSEQ multiplex PCR; TCRdb lists only in-frame clones, some missing. The top ten hold 1% to 1.5% of the sample, which has about 2 million clones, around 96% seen once. The naive CD8 subset, CD45RO-negative cells positively selected for CCR7, excluded terminally differentiated effector memory CD45RA+ cells. The specimen sequenced was naive CD8+ T cells sorted from blood. These receptors all come from a young man in good health.

The chain has TRBV5-6 and TRBJ1-5; D gene uncertain. The CDR3 covers 14 residues. Germline V lookup: CDR1 SGHDT, CDR2 YYEEEE. Trimming removed 1 base from V and 1 base from J, with 6 bases in between. CDR3 nucleotides: TGTGCCAGCAGCTTGAAAGGGAGCAATCAGCCCCAGCATTTT. As protein: CASSLKGSNQPQHF.

The rearrangement uses TRBV5-4 and TRBJ2-7, with D tentatively TRBD1 (6 bases). V lost 4 bases to trimming and J lost 0 bases, with 17 bases between them. Germline CDR1 reads SGHNT; CDR2 reads YYREEE (reference sequence). The CDR3 runs to 16 residues. CDR3 region: CASSDTGWSGSYEQYF. CDR3 DNA sequence: TGTGCCAGCAGCGATACAGGGTGGTCAGGCTCCTACGAGCAGTACTTC.

This rearrangement joins TRBV9 to TRBJ2-3, with 11 positions matching TRBD2. Germline loops: CDR1 SGDLS, CDR2 YYNGEE. The CDR3 has 17 amino acids. V was pared by 4 bases and J by 3 bases, with 10 bases of the junction left unmatched. This CDR3 reads CASSFTSGGTLTDTQYF. In nucleotides, the CDR3 is TGTGCCAGCAGCTTCACTAGCGGGGGAACCTTAACAGATACGCAGTATTTT.

The table lists this clone with a count of one. This chain uses TRBV5-1 with TRBJ2-1; 13 nucleotides agree with TRBD2. V lost 3 bases, J lost 5 bases, and 5 bases stayed unmatched. The CDR3 is 16 residues long. Germline V gives CDR1 SGHRS, CDR2 YFSETQ. The CDR3 DNA reads TGCGCCAGCAGCTCCGTCGGACTAGCGGGGGACAATGAGCAGTTCTTC. Protein sequence: CASSSVGLAGDNEQFF. Filled out from reference TRBV5-1 and TRBJ2-1, the complete variable domain reads KAGVTQTPRYLIKTRGQQVTLSCSPISGHRSVSWYQQTPGQGLQFLFEYFSETQRNKGNFPGRFSGRQFSNSRSEMNVSTLELGDSALYLCASSSVGLAGDNEQFFGPGTRLTVL.